A selection of T cell receptor beta chains follows, all from one sample in a study of cytomegalovirus exposure and HLA in healthy donors. Clones were sequenced by immunoSEQ multiplex PCR, and TCRdb holds only the in-frame ones, with some missing. The sample contains some 120,000 clones, over 65% of which appear only once. Sequenced material: PBMCs. The receptors stem from a woman in her twenties or thirties in good health and CMV-seronegative. Both conserved end residues are part of each CDR3. Fields, in order: clone size, V gene, J gene, D gene, CDR3 protein, CDR3 DNA. The D gene is left open where the match is weak. For some rows the clone size is stated as once, few or many, or as a class when expanded; others skip it.

NA	TRBV14	TRBJ2-1	TRBD2	CASSQEATSGGYEQFF	TGTGCCAGCAGCCAAGAGGCGACTAGCGGGGGGTATGAGCAGTTCTTC
NA	TRBV5-4	TRBJ2-3	TRBD2	CASSLRAGGVDTQYF	TGTGCCAGCAGCTTGAGAGCGGGGGGAGTAGATACGCAGTATTTT
NA	TRBV5-1	TRBJ1-1	TRBD1	CASSLQGGNTEAFF	TGCGCCAGCAGCTTACAGGGGGGGAACACTGAAGCTTTCTTT
NA	TRBV19	TRBJ1-1	NA	CASSIPLAGSSEAFF	TGTGCCAGTAGTATTCCCCTCGCGGGGAGCTCTGAAGCTTTCTTT
NA	TRBV7-9	TRBJ1-2	TRBD1	CASSLSGQGAPNYGYTF	TGTGCCAGCAGCTTATCCGGACAGGGTGCCCCTAACTATGGCTACACCTTC
NA	TRBV7-8	TRBJ1-5	NA	CASSPQDLYSNQPQHF	TGTGCCAGCAGCCCCCAGGACTTATATAGCAATCAGCCCCAGCATTTT
few	TRBV18	TRBJ2-7	TRBD1	CASSPLDRVGEQYF	TGTGCCAGCTCACCCTTGGACAGGGTGGGGGAGCAGTACTTC
NA	TRBV6-4	TRBJ2-2	NA	CASSWTAGVGELFF	TGTGCCAGCAGCTGGACTGCAGGGGTCGGGGAGCTGTTTTTT
NA	TRBV7-6	TRBJ2-2	NA	CASSPYYGELFF	TGTGCCAGCAGCCCTTATTACGGGGAGCTGTTTTTT
NA	TRBV7-8	TRBJ2-7	NA	CASSGGAGTYEQYF	TGTGCCAGCAGCGGAGGGGCAGGGACGTACGAGCAGTACTTC
NA	TRBV6-1	TRBJ1-5	NA	CASSEATASNQPQHF	TGTGCCAGCAGTGAAGCTACAGCTAGCAATCAGCCCCAGCATTTT
once	TRBV2	TRBJ1-1	TRBD1	CAKSITGGAFF	TGTGCCAAATCTATAACAGGGGGAGCTTTCTTT
few	TRBV19	TRBJ1-6	NA	CASRDGDSPLHF	TGTGCCAGTAGGGACGGGGATTCACCCCTCCACTTT
NA	TRBV5-6	TRBJ1-1	NA	CASSSTGLEAFF	TGTGCCAGCAGCTCCACAGGGCTTGAAGCTTTCTTT
NA	TRBV15	TRBJ1-2	TRBD1	CATSPTGGGRTGYTF	TGTGCCACCAGCCCCACCGGAGGGGGCCGGACTGGCTACACCTTC
NA	TRBV5-3	TRBJ1-5	TRBD1	CARSPYTGEQPQHF	TGTGCCAGAAGTCCGTACACAGGGGAGCAGCCCCAGCATTTT
NA	TRBV7-9	TRBJ2-7	TRBD1	CACRTGESYEQYF	TGTGCCTGCCGAACAGGGGAGTCCTACGAGCAGTACTTC
NA	TRBV30	TRBJ1-5	NA	CAWSVLQSNQPQHF	TGTGCCTGGAGTGTATTGCAGAGCAATCAGCCCCAGCATTTT
once	TRBV19	TRBJ1-2	NA	CAVLGVNYGYTF	TGTGCAGTACTCGGGGTTAACTATGGCTACACCTTC
NA	TRBV27	TRBJ2-2	NA	CASSRMTGANTGELFF	TGTGCCAGCAGTCGTATGACAGGAGCGAACACCGGGGAGCTGTTTTTT
once	TRBV9	TRBJ1-2	NA	CASSPGTHTNYGYTF	TGTGCCAGCAGCCCTGGGACACATACTAACTATGGCTACACCTTC
NA	TRBV9	TRBJ2-3	NA	CASSGPQGSDTQYF	TGTGCCAGCAGCGGCCCTCAGGGCTCGGATACGCAGTATTTT
NA	TRBV6-6	TRBJ2-3	TRBD1	CASKGATDTQYF	TGTGCCAGCAAGGGGGCGACAGATACGCAGTATTTT
NA	TRBV6-5	TRBJ1-4	NA	CASRPYPANELFF	TGTGCCAGCAGGCCCTACCCTGCGAACGAACTGTTTTTT
NA	TRBV19	TRBJ1-6	NA	CASRQGYNSPLHF	TGTGCCAGTAGGCAGGGTTATAATTCACCCCTCCACTTT
NA	TRBV9	TRBJ2-2	NA	CASREYSDTGELFF	TGTGCCAGCAGGGAGTATAGTGACACCGGGGAGCTGTTTTTT
NA	TRBV9	TRBJ2-1	NA	CASSVEAGLTYNEQFF	TGTGCCAGCAGCGTAGAAGCGGGTCTAACCTACAATGAGCAGTTCTTC
NA	TRBV7-2	TRBJ2-3	NA	CASSLDSLLADTQYF	TGTGCCAGCAGCCTGGACAGCCTCCTGGCAGATACGCAGTATTTT
NA	TRBV29-1	TRBJ2-7	TRBD1	CSVEDPDRGVHEQYF	TGCAGCGTTGAAGATCCCGACAGGGGGGTCCACGAGCAGTACTTC
NA	TRBV7-3	TRBJ2-2	TRBD2	CASSLIPVLAGDGELFF	TGTGCCAGCAGCTTAATTCCGGTACTAGCGGGGGACGGGGAGCTGTTTTTT
NA	TRBV2	TRBJ1-6	TRBD1	CARTTGVGSPLHF	TGTGCCAGAACTACAGGGGTAGGGTCACCCCTCCACTTT
NA	TRBV7-2	TRBJ2-3	NA	CASSLSGISTDTQYF	TGTGCCAGCAGCTTATCAGGGATCAGCACAGATACGCAGTATTTT
NA	TRBV6-6	TRBJ1-5	NA	CASSLGSNQPQHF	TGTGCCAGCAGTCTTGGCTCTAATCAGCCCCAGCATTTT
NA	TRBV30	TRBJ2-7	NA	CAWSAGAYEQYF	TGTGCCTGGAGTGCGGGGGCCTACGAGCAGTACTTC
NA	TRBV9	TRBJ2-3	TRBD2	CASSASAGRARTDTQYF	TGTGCCAGCAGCGCATCAGCGGGGAGGGCCCGCACAGATACGCAGTATTTT
NA	TRBV30	TRBJ1-2	NA	CAWSRTDANYGYTF	TGTGCCTGGAGTCGGACAGACGCGAACTATGGCTACACCTTC
once	TRBV30	TRBJ1-2	NA	CAWRAGGYTF	TGTGCCTGGAGGGCGGGGGGCTACACCTTC
NA	TRBV10-3	TRBJ2-1	TRBD1	CAISGGDSPREQFF	TGTGCCATCAGTGGTGGGGACAGTCCACGCGAGCAGTTCTTC
once	TRBV2	TRBJ2-3	TRBD2	CASSFTGTSGGRGTQYF	TGTGCCAGCAGCTTCACCGGGACTAGCGGGGGGCGGGGTACGCAGTATTTT
NA	TRBV18	TRBJ1-6	NA	CASSPQQGTNSPLHF	TGTGCCAGCTCACCACAGCAGGGTACAAATTCACCCCTCCACTTT
NA	TRBV11-3	TRBJ1-6	NA	CASSLVPGNNSPLHF	TGTGCCAGCAGCTTAGTTCCAGGAAATAATTCACCCCTCCACTTT
NA	TRBV29-1	TRBJ2-2	TRBD2	CSVRLAGGPGATGELFF	TGCAGCGTTCGACTAGCGGGGGGGCCCGGGGCCACCGGGGAGCTGTTTTTT
NA	TRBV19	TRBJ2-7	NA	CASSTQAPYEQYF	TGTGCCAGTAGTACCCAGGCGCCCTACGAGCAGTACTTC
once	TRBV2	TRBJ2-3	NA	CASSESLLTTDTQYF	TGTGCCAGCAGTGAAAGTTTGCTAACCACAGATACGCAGTATTTT
NA	TRBV29-1	TRBJ1-1	NA	CSVGGGGMNTEAFF	TGCAGCGTTGGGGGGGGCGGAATGAACACTGAAGCTTTCTTT
NA	TRBV30	TRBJ1-2	NA	CAWSPNSRTEDYGYTF	TGTGCCTGGAGTCCTAATTCCAGGACAGAGGACTATGGCTACACCTTC